This T cell receptor (beta chain) appears in the sequencing data of a study of T cells after yellow fever vaccination. About this clonotype itself: What it recognizes is unknown.

CDR3 length equals 15 residues. V gave up 6 bases and J gave up 3 bases, with 15 bases separating them. Germline CDR1 MGHRA, CDR2 YSYEKL. In making TCR cDNA, 5'RACE template switching added a universal primer site and UMIs to it. TCRdb ran MiXCR on the 5' RACE reads and lists one entry per CDR3 protein. The sample lists a few hundred thousand distinct CDR3 sequences; about 8.3% were seen once. Findings and limits, study-wide: Reappearance after the booster was observed for most primary-vaccination clones (around 96% CD4, more than 70% CD8).

This TCR came from a man aged 18 to 29 who received the YFV17D yellow fever vaccine. The sample in question was PBMCs, obtained more than 35 days after the first yellow fever vaccination. The chain links TRBV4-1 to TRBJ2-1; D remains ambiguous. The CDR3 loop reads CASSQLDGYYNEQFF. DNA for the CDR3: TGCGCCAGCAGTCAACTGGACGGGTACTACAATGAGCAGTTCTTC.